The sample holds a few counts of the clone carrying this T cell receptor (beta chain). As yet, its antigen is unknown. Each CDR3 protein gets one entry after TCRdb re-called the RT-PCR reads with MiXCR. The sample shows hundreds of thousands of distinct CDR3 sequences, about a sixth of them seen only once. This sample was taken from a study of response to subunit inactivated influenza vaccine. The study's findings and limits: The authors suggested that few new T cells are recruited per seasonal influenza vaccination.

Germline lookup yields CDR1 SGHTA and CDR2 FQGNSA. The CDR3 runs to 14 residues. Trimming pared 0 bases from V and 2 bases from J, leaving 8 bases between. The clonotype comes from a man aged 45-65 years who received an inactivated influenza vaccine. Sample: PBMCs from blood, taken about 13 days after vaccination. The chain recombines TRBV7-2 with TRBJ2-7, with D tentatively TRBD2 (6 bases). DNA of the CDR3: TGTGCCAGCAGCTTAGCGCGACTAGCCTACGAGCAGTACTTC. Translation: CASSLARLAYEQYF.